This T cell receptor (beta chain) was identified during a study of CD8 T cells in ankylosing spondylitis. General study points: Blood from ankylosing spondylitis patients appeared to carry a characteristic roughly eight-variant TCR beta motif. Significant enrichment of disease-linked clones was reported in matched ankylosing spondylitis synovial fluid.

CDR1 KGHSH and CDR2 LQKENI come from the germline V gene. The CDR3 loop spans 17 amino acids. V shed 3 bases, J shed 0 bases, and the junction held 7 bases outside the gene matches. The authors made TCR beta libraries by quantitative 5'-RACE with molecular barcodes. Each CDR3 protein gets one entry after TCRdb re-called the 5' RACE reads with MiXCR. The table lists approximately 140,000 distinct CDR3 sequences, 15% to 20% of them singletons. There are a few counts of this clonotype. Its antigen remains unidentified. Sequenced: blood, either unsorted or a sorted T cell fraction (not recorded which). The chain couples TRBV18 to TRBJ1-5; 8 bases agree with TRBD1. This sequence originates from a male donor with ankylosing spondylitis. The CDR3 spells CASSPAQGGYSNQPQHF. The CDR3 DNA reads as TGTGCCAGCTCACCGGCACAGGGGGGATATAGCAATCAGCCCCAGCATTTT. Variable domain in full (rest from reference TRBV18 and TRBJ1-5): NAGVMQNPRHLVRRRGQEARLRCSPMKGHSHVYWYRQLPEEGLKFMVYLQKENIIDESGMPKERFSAEFPKEGPSILRIQQVVRGDSAAYFCASSPAQGGYSNQPQHFGDGTRLSIL.